This TCR beta chain emerged from a study of blood T cell repertoires in COVID-19 (dated by TCRdb to 2020 to 2022). With respect to the entire study: Samples from collaborators originated in the United States, Italy and Spain and spanned both the acute and convalescent phases of COVID-19. The prospective study material was composed of cDNA or gDNA derived from T cells, B-cell-depleted T cells, or PBMCs. The dataset comprised deeply sampled blood TCRbeta repertoires from subjects exposed to, actively infected with, or recovered from COVID-19. A freely available public database, intended as a resource for researchers studying the immune response to SARS-CoV-2, is where the repertoires were released. The samples were drawn from two sources: the first 160 participants of the ongoing ImmuneRACE study, and some 1,300 subjects contributed by 6 global collaborators. Sample metadata almost always included a de-identified subject ID, COVID-19 status, age in years and sex. Where HLA class I and class II types were available, the types were taken from metadata supplied by the sample provider, not from assay-based typing.

Each collaborating institution followed its own protocols to collect whole blood in K2EDTA tubes. For TCRbeta analysis, collaborator samples were shipped as frozen whole blood, as isolated PBMCs, or as DNA extracted from either sample type. The cysteine opens and the phenylalanine closes a CDR3 of 11 amino acids. The retained sequence is limited to the CDR3, 33 bases, with the frame set at the first base. Between the V and J ends, shortened by 3 bases and 5 bases respectively, the junction contains 7 bases. Reading the germline V gene gives CDR1 SQVTM and CDR2 ANQGSEA. TCRbeta CDR3 regions were amplified from genomic DNA by means of the immunoSEQ Assay, a bias-controlled multiplex PCR. On the study's bioinformatics: The number of nucleated cells in each sample was estimated from the amplification of reference gene primers within the assay. To quantify the absolute abundance of each unique TCRbeta CDR3 rearrangement, sequence reads were collapsed and filtered. For each sample, productive Simpson clonality was calculated as the square root of Simpson's diversity index over productive rearrangements. The clones in this table, taken by TCRdb from immuneACCESS, are in-frame only. Not every clone is retained; where verified, under half of the shortfall comes from an unresolved V gene, and the cause of the rest is unknown. V, J and clone size reflect that table, while D and trimming were determined from the DNA. Counted in this sample were fewer than 250,000 clones; around four fifths of them appeared once. The ten largest clones capture approximately 1.9% of the sample.

In its sample, this clone was seen a few times. Its recognized antigen is unknown. Nothing much larger sits one base from this clone, and base qualities are not available. Results and caveats for the whole study, not just this receptor: The amount of clinical and demographic metadata varied by source and participant and was provided uncurated.

The chain links TRBV29-1 with TRBJ1-2; the D segment could be TRBD1, given 5 matching bases. Material: peripheral blood. The TCR was taken from a woman aged 80 or over with acute or convalescent COVID-19. CDR3 sequence: CSVDAGYGYTF. The DNA reads TGCAGCGTTGATGCAGGGTATGGCTACACCTTC.